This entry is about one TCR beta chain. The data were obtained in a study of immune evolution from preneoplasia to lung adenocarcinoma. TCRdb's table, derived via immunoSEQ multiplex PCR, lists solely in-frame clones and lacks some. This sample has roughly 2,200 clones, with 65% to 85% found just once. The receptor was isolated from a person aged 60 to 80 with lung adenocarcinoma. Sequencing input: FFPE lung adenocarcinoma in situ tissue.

The CDR3 loop is CASSGILHRRTTNVLTF. The CDR3 DNA follows: TGTGCCAGCAGTGGGATCCTCCATCGGCGGACTACCAACGTCCTGACTTTC. This sequence joins TRBV6-1 and TRBJ2-6, with D possibly matching TRBD2 (6 bases). There are 17 residues in the CDR3. V lost 4 bases, J lost 8 bases, and 21 bases lay in between. Germline-derived CDR1 and CDR2 are MNHNS and SASEGT.